Below, 21 T cell receptor beta chains from the same sample are listed, as sequenced in a study of cytomegalovirus exposure and HLA in healthy donors. Researchers ran the PCR with 60 Vbeta and 13 Jbeta primers. Sequenced by immunoSEQ multiplex PCR; TCRdb stores in-frame clones only, minus some. Of approximately 160,000 clones listed, over 70% are singletons. Sequencing was performed on PBMCs. The receptor source for this set is a male donor in good health and CMV-seropositive.

CDR3 sequence (DNA): TGTGCCAGCGTTACGCGCCTATCCTCCACTGAAGCTTTCTTT. Residues: CASVTRLSSTEAFF. The V gene is TRBV2, the J gene TRBJ1-1; unclear D gene. The CDR3 runs 14 residues. Deletions cut 8 bases from V and 4 bases from J, with 17 bases between. Germline values: CDR1 SNHLY, CDR2 FYNNEI.

This clone was seen just once. This chain links TRBV5-4 with TRBJ2-3; TRBD2 agrees at 12 bases. The CDR3 loop spans 16 amino acids. The ends lost 4 bases at V and 1 base at J; junction bases unmatched: 4. The V gene's germline CDR1 is SGHNT and CDR2 YYREEE (reference sequence). CDR3 amino acids: CASSPWTSGGTDTQYF. The CDR3 DNA is TGTGCCAGCAGCCCCTGGACTAGCGGGGGCACAGATACGCAGTATTTT.

This clone has just a few counts. This chain links TRBV18 with TRBJ1-1; possibly TRBD1 for D (6 bases). The germline V gene encodes CDR1 KGHSH and CDR2 LQKENI. Deletions cut 6 bases from V and 5 bases from J, with 16 bases between. This CDR3 comprises 14 residues. The CDR3 coding sequence is TGTGCCAGCTCCCTTAAGGAAGGGGGTACTGAAGCTTTCTTT. Encoded protein: CASSLKEGGTEAFF.

This chain joins TRBV2 and TRBJ2-1, with 12 bases fitting TRBD2. After removal of 6 bases from V and 3 bases from J, the junction contained 3 bases not matched to a gene. The CDR3 loop spans 15 amino acids. Germline assignment: CDR1 SNHLY and CDR2 FYNNEI. The CDR3 coding sequence is TGTGCCAGCAGCCTAGCGGGGGGGGTCTACAATGAGCAGTTCTTC. Translation gives CASSLAGGVYNEQFF. The variable domain in full, with the rest retrieved from reference TRBV2 and TRBJ2-1, is EPEVTQTPSHQVTQMGQEVILRCVPISNHLYFYWYRQILGQKVEFLVSFYNNEISEKSEIFDDQFSVERPDGSNFTLKIRSTKLEDSAMYFCASSLAGGVYNEQFFGPGTRLTVL.

This clone was detected a few times. The V gene is TRBV19, the J gene TRBJ2-3; 11 positions agree with TRBD2. V lost 6 bases, J lost 4 bases, and 6 bases stayed unmatched. The length of the CDR3 is 15 residues. CDR1 is LNHDA and CDR2 is SQIVND in the germline V gene (reference sequence). The CDR3 here is CASRVSGGVADTQYF. As DNA, the CDR3 is TGTGCCAGTAGGGTTAGCGGGGGGGTTGCAGATACGCAGTATTTT.

This clone was counted only a few times. V and J are TRBV10-3 and TRBJ2-4, with D unclear. Germline loops: CDR1 ENHRY, CDR2 SYGVKD. V gave up 3 bases and J gave up 7 bases, with 16 bases separating them. The CDR3 loop spans 15 amino acids. The CDR3 region is CAISDLPGLGNIQYF. As DNA, the CDR3 is TGTGCCATCAGTGACCTGCCGGGTCTCGGGAACATTCAGTACTTC.

The chain recombines TRBV9 with TRBJ1-3; D not certain. The germline V gene encodes CDR1 SGDLS and CDR2 YYNGEE. This CDR3 is built from 17 residues. Trimming removed 3 bases at V and 2 bases at J, with 18 bases between. CDR3 amino acids: CASSEAYVRTTGNTIYF. In nucleotides, the CDR3 is TGTGCCAGCAGCGAAGCGTACGTCAGAACGACTGGAAACACCATATATTTT.

This chain uses TRBV19 with TRBJ2-5; 7 nucleotides align to TRBD1. From germline, CDR1 is LNHDA and CDR2 SQIVND (reference sequence). The CDR3 covers 16 residues. Germline trimming cut 5 bases from V and 4 bases from J; bases unmatched to any gene: 13. The CDR3 DNA sequence: TGTGCCAGTAGTGGGGGACAGAAGAGTTTAGGAGAGACCCAGTACTTC. This translates into CASSGGQKSLGETQYF.

This clone is medium-sized by share. The chain joins TRBV5-6 to TRBJ2-1, with D unclear. Trimming took off 4 bases at V and 5 bases at J, with 7 bases between the two ends. The CDR3 loop spans 12 amino acids. The V gene's germline CDR1 is SGHDT and CDR2 YYEEEE. CDR3 coding DNA: TGTGCCAGCAGCCCTCGGGACAATGAGCAGTTCTTC. It codes for CASSPRDNEQFF.

V and J are TRBV13 and TRBJ1-1; 8 bases are shared with TRBD1. This CDR3 contains 14 residues. The junction had 6 bases not matched to a gene; V was cut back by 4 bases and J by 5 bases. Germline-derived CDR1 and CDR2 are PRHDT and FYEKMQ (reference sequence). CDR3 sequence: CASSSDRAGTEAFF. DNA of the CDR3: TGTGCCAGCAGCTCGGACAGGGCGGGAACTGAAGCTTTCTTT.

J is TRBJ1-5 and V is TRBV10-2; 7 bases align to TRBD1. The CDR3 has 15 amino acids. Per the germline V gene, CDR1 is WSHSY and CDR2 is SAAADI. Trimming removed 3 bases from V and 3 bases from J; junction bases left unmatched: 5. Here the CDR3 DNA reads TGCGCCAGCAGTGAAAGGGGGACAGCCAATCAGCCCCAGCATTTT. It specifies CASSERGTANQPQHF.

V is TRBV7-9 and J is TRBJ2-5; a possible D gene is TRBD2 (6 bases). This CDR3 has 18 amino acids. Trimming removed 1 base at V and 5 bases at J, with 23 bases between. Germline CDR1 is SEHNR and CDR2 is FQNEAQ (reference sequence). The chain's CDR3 is CASSLEAGDSWGRETQYF. As DNA, the CDR3 is TGTGCCAGCAGCTTAGAGGCCGGCGATTCGTGGGGGAGGGAGACCCAGTACTTC. The full variable domain, completed using reference TRBV7-9 and TRBJ2-5, is DTGVSQNPRHKITKRGQNVTFRCDPISEHNRLYWYRQTLGQGPEFLTYFQNEAQLEKSRLLSDRFSAERPKGSFSTLEIQRTEQGDSAMYLCASSLEAGDSWGRETQYFGPGTRLLVL.

This clone was detected a few times. The V and J genes are TRBV5-6 and TRBJ1-2, with D unresolved. Germline lookup yields CDR1 SGHDT and CDR2 YYEEEE. V was shortened by 0 bases and J by 2 bases, with 5 bases between the two germline ends. The CDR3 runs 13 residues. In DNA, the CDR3 is TGTGCCAGCAGCTTGGGGGAGAACTATGGCTACACCTTC. Its translation is CASSLGENYGYTF.

Comments on this clone: Additional DNA sequences in this sample encode the identical CDR3. This rearrangement joins TRBV5-1 to TRBJ2-1; D might be TRBD1 (6 bases). Germline V gene lookup returns CDR1 SGHRS and CDR2 YFSETQ. The CDR3 sequence is 15 residues long. The ends were cut back, 4 bases at V and 4 bases at J, with 15 bases in the middle. The CDR3 DNA sequence: TGCGCCAGCAGCCCGGGACAAGGTTCTTACAATGAGCAGTTCTTC. Residues: CASSPGQGSYNEQFF. Full variable domain (remainder filled in from reference TRBV5-1 and TRBJ2-1): KAGVTQTPRYLIKTRGQQVTLSCSPISGHRSVSWYQQTPGQGLQFLFEYFSETQRNKGNFPGRFSGRQFSNSRSEMNVSTLELGDSALYLCASSPGQGSYNEQFFGPGTRLTVL.

This clone showed up just once. CDR3 protein: CASSYPGQGGTGELFF. As DNA, the CDR3 is TGTGCCAGCAGTTACCCGGGACAGGGGGGCACCGGGGAGCTGTTTTTT. The rearrangement uses TRBV6-5 and TRBJ2-2, with 11 nucleotides matching TRBD1. Germline V gene sequence: CDR1 MNHEY, CDR2 SVGAGI. The V and J ends lost 2 bases and 4 bases, in that order; junction bases with no gene match: 3. The CDR3 has 16 residues.

The gene calls are TRBV7-2 and TRBJ2-1; no firm D call. CDR1 is SGHTA, CDR2 FQGNSA, per germline. The CDR3 length is 12 residues. V was pared by 2 bases and J by 11 bases, with 10 bases between. CDR3: CASSLTAPQQFF. CDR3 DNA: TGTGCCAGCAGCTTAACTGCTCCGCAGCAGTTCTTC. Based on the CDR3 plus reference TRBV7-2 and TRBJ2-1, the full variable domain is GAGVSQSPSNKVTEKGKDVELRCDPISGHTALYWYRQSLGQGLEFLIYFQGNSAPDKSGLPSDRFSAERTGGSVSTLTIQRTQQEDSAVYLCASSLTAPQQFFGPGTRLTVL.

This clone was counted only a few times. The V gene is TRBV30, the J gene TRBJ1-6; TRBD1 agrees at 7 bases. J gave up 7 bases and V 6 bases, and 3 bases lay outside the gene matches. This CDR3 comprises 12 residues. In germline, CDR1 is GTSNPN, CDR2 SVGIG (reference sequence). CDR3 sequence reads: CACGTANSPLHF. CDR3 bases: TGTGCCTGCGGGACAGCGAATTCACCCCTCCACTTT.

This clone was seen only a few times. For the CDR3, the DNA is TGCAGTGGGCTCCTCAACACTGAAGCTTTCTTT. It translates to CSGLLNTEAFF. The chain links TRBV20-1 to TRBJ1-1; D is uncertain. The V gene lost 7 bases and the J gene lost 2 bases, with 8 bases spanning the gap. Germline V gene lookup returns CDR1 DFQATT and CDR2 SNEGSKA (reference sequence). The CDR3 extends over 11 amino acids.

This clone has more than one count but fewer than ten. V and J are TRBV6-1 and TRBJ1-3; no reliable D call. The CDR3 contains 12 residues. Germline values: CDR1 MNHNS, CDR2 SASEGT. Trimming cost V 2 bases and J 8 bases, with 7 bases left between them. The CDR3 reads CASSETPDTIYF. The CDR3 bases are TGTGCCAGCAGTGAAACGCCAGACACCATATATTTT.

This clone was counted once. This chain links TRBV7-9 with TRBJ2-7; a possible D gene is TRBD2 (7 bases). This CDR3 is built from 16 residues. V was pared by 5 bases and J by 4 bases, with 21 bases between. The germline V gene encodes CDR1 SEHNR and CDR2 FQNEAQ (reference sequence). The CDR3 DNA reads as TGTGCCAGCAGCCTCCGGGGGGCGGGGGTAAGATACGAGCAGTACTTC. The encoded protein is CASSLRGAGVRYEQYF. The full variable domain, its missing parts supplied by reference TRBV7-9 and TRBJ2-7, is DTGVSQNPRHKITKRGQNVTFRCDPISEHNRLYWYRQTLGQGPEFLTYFQNEAQLEKSRLLSDRFSAERPKGSFSTLEIQRTEQGDSAMYLCASSLRGAGVRYEQYFGPGTRLTVT.

With regard to this clone: The same CDR3 arises from other DNA sequences in this sample as well. The chain is built from TRBV4-1 and TRBJ2-3, with D maybe TRBD2 (6 bases). CDR3 length: 16 residues. Germline assignment: CDR1 MGHRA and CDR2 YSYEKL. V was trimmed by 0 bases and J by 0 bases, leaving 10 bases between them. CDR3 coding DNA: TGCGCCAGCAGCCAAGATAAGGGGACTAGCACAGATACGCAGTATTTT. Translation gives CASSQDKGTSTDTQYF.